This T cell receptor (beta chain) derives from a study of Graves' ophthalmopathy and Graves' hyperthyroidism. As the template, RNA transcripts were used to amplify TCR beta CDR3 regions. First-round RT-PCR used HTBI primers; second-round multiplex PCR followed. TCRdb reanalysed the multiplex PCR reads using MiXCR and keeps one entry per CDR3 protein. The data contain approximately 1.2 million distinct CDR3 sequences, less than 45% of them singletons. The CDR3 extends over 14 amino acids. The germline V gene has CDR1 SGHTA and CDR2 FQGNSA. Trimming took 2 bases from V and 4 from J, leaving 11 bases between them. Many counts were recorded for this clonotype.

The source is an adult man with Graves' hyperthyroidism. The chain couples TRBV7-2 to TRBJ2-5; a weak D match, TRBD1 (5 bases). The material sequenced was peripheral blood or thyroid tissue (not recorded which). CDR3 bases: TGTGCCAGCAGCTTAAAGGGGATAGGAGAGACCCAGTACTTC. Translated, it gives CASSLKGIGETQYF.